This is a list of T cell receptor beta chains from one sample in a study of cytomegalovirus exposure and HLA in healthy donors. Clones were read by immunoSEQ multiplex PCR, and TCRdb kept only the in-frame ones, dropping some. The sample lists 95,000 to 100,000 clones, approximately 77% occurring once. Sequencing input: PBMCs. Source of these receptors: a female donor in good health and CMV-seronegative. The CDR3 runs from the conserved cysteine through the conserved F or W. The D gene is left open where the match is weak. Clone size is shown for a subset of rows, as once, few, many or a class of expanded clone.

j_call	d_call	v_call	clone_size	cdr3_nt	cdr3_aa
TRBJ1-2	.	TRBV7-9	.	TGTGCCAGCAGCTTCCGGGACACCCCCAACTATGGCTACACCTTC	CASSFRDTPNYGYTF
TRBJ2-7	.	TRBV7-9	.	TGTGCCAGCAGCTCAGACATCGCCTACGAGCAGTACTTC	CASSSDIAYEQYF
TRBJ2-3	TRBD2	TRBV7-6	.	TGTGCCAGCAGCTATAGCGGGACTAGCACAGATACGCAGTATTTT	CASSYSGTSTDTQYF
TRBJ2-1	.	TRBV2	.	TGTGCCAGCAGTGAATCCGGAGGGGGCGATTACAATGAGCAGTTCTTC	CASSESGGGDYNEQFF
TRBJ2-3	TRBD2	TRBV4-2	.	TGTGCCAGCAGCCAAGATGTCGCGGGAGGGGGAGATACGCAGTATTTT	CASSQDVAGGGDTQYF
TRBJ1-2	.	TRBV5-4	once	TGTGCCAGCAGGTTGCGGGGGGCCCTTTCCGGCTACACCTTC	CASRLRGALSGYTF
TRBJ1-1	.	TRBV14	.	TGTGCCAGCAGCCAAAGTGAGGGCACTGAAGCTTTCTTT	CASSQSEGTEAFF
TRBJ1-5	.	TRBV7-2	.	TGTGCCAGCAGCTTAGAAATGAACCGGGGTCAGCCCCAGCATTTT	CASSLEMNRGQPQHF
TRBJ1-6	.	TRBV9	.	TGTGCCAGCAGCGTTTACACGTCAAGCTCCTATAATTCACCCCTCCACTTT	CASSVYTSSSYNSPLHF
TRBJ1-5	TRBD1	TRBV5-4	once	TGTGCCAGCAGCTTACAGGGGAGGAATCAGCCCCAGCATTTT	CASSLQGRNQPQHF
TRBJ2-2	.	TRBV18	.	TGTGCCAGCTCATTATGGACTCCGAACACCGGGGAGCTGTTTTTT	CASSLWTPNTGELFF
TRBJ2-3	.	TRBV9	.	TGTGCCAGCAGCGCCTGGACTTCCCAAGATACGCAGTATTTT	CASSAWTSQDTQYF
TRBJ2-1	TRBD2	TRBV5-6	.	TGTGCCAGCAGCGCGACTAGCGGGATTGGAGGGCTCTACAATGAGCAGTTCTTC	CASSATSGIGGLYNEQFF
TRBJ2-3	TRBD2	TRBV4-1	.	TGCGCCAGCAGCCACACTAGCGCTAGCACAGATACGCAGTATTTT	CASSHTSASTDTQYF
TRBJ2-5	TRBD2	TRBV5-5	.	TGTGCCAGCAGCCAGATCGGGGGGGAAGAGACCCAGTACTTC	CASSQIGGEETQYF
TRBJ2-7	TRBD1	TRBV2	.	TGTGCCAGCAGTGTCTCGGGTGTACAGGGGAGCTCCTACGAGCAGTACTTC	CASSVSGVQGSSYEQYF
TRBJ2-3	TRBD2	TRBV10-2	.	TGCGCCAGCAGAAGGACTAGCGCCAGCACAGATACGCAGTATTTT	CASRRTSASTDTQYF
TRBJ1-1	.	TRBV4-1	.	TGCGCCAGCAGCCAAGATCAGGCAGCACTCACTGAAGCTTTCTTT	CASSQDQAALTEAFF
TRBJ2-7	.	TRBV9	.	TGTGCCAGCAGCTCCGGGGGATCAGTTTCCTACGAGCAGTACTTC	CASSSGGSVSYEQYF
TRBJ1-5	.	TRBV19	.	TGTGCCAGTAGGACACAAAGCAATCAGCCCCAGCATTTT	CASRTQSNQPQHF
TRBJ2-7	TRBD2	TRBV27	large	TGTGCCAGCAACCCTGTAGCGGGGACCCCCTCCGAGCAGTACTTC	CASNPVAGTPSEQYF
TRBJ2-1	TRBD2	TRBV11-2	.	TGTGCCAGCAGCCGGGGACTAGCGAGAAGGAGCTCCTACAATGAGCAGTTCTTC	CASSRGLARRSSYNEQFF
TRBJ1-1	.	TRBV30	.	TGTGCCTGGACTAGGTCCCCGACAGTCATTAACACTGAAGCTTTCTTT	CAWTRSPTVINTEAFF
TRBJ2-7	.	TRBV11-2	few	TGTGCCAGCAGCTTAGGGGGGCGCACCTACGAGCAGTACTTC	CASSLGGRTYEQYF